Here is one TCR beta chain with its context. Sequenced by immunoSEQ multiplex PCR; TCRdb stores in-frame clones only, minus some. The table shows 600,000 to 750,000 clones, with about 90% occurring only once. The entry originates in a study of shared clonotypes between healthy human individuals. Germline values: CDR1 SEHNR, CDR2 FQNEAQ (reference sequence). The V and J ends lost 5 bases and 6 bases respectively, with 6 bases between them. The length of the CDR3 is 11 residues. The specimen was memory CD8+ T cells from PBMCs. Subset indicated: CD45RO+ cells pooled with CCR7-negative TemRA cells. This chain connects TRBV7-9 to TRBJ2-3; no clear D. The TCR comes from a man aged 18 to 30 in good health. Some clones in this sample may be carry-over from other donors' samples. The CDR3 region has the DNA TGTGCCAGCAGCCAAGGGGATACGCAGTATTTT. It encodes CASSQGDTQYF. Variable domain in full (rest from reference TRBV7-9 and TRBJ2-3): DTGVSQNPRHKITKRGQNVTFRCDPISEHNRLYWYRQTLGQGPEFLTYFQNEAQLEKSRLLSDRFSAERPKGSFSTLEIQRTEQGDSAMYLCASSQGDTQYFGPGTRLTVL.